This T cell receptor (beta chain) was found in a study of blood T cell repertoires in COVID-19. Study information: Samples taken during acute and convalescent COVID-19 were collected in the United States, Italy and Spain. Sample material is recorded as cDNA or gDNA derived from T cells, B-cell-depleted T cells, or PBMCs.

Germline V gives CDR1 SGDLS, CDR2 YYNGEE. The CDR3 consists of 15 residues. The V end lost 0 bases, the J end lost 1 base, and 7 bases lay between the germline ends. Original processing methods: Scientists estimated how many nucleated cells there were by amplifying reference gene primers. Clones were sequenced by immunoSEQ multiplex PCR, and TCRdb holds only the in-frame ones, with some missing. The V and J calls and clone size were taken over from that table, and D and trimming were inferred from the DNA. The sample has about 74,000 clones; about nine tenths are singletons. To note about this clone: The identical CDR3 is also encoded by other nucleotide sequences in the sample.

The gene calls are TRBV9 and TRBJ2-2; D is ambiguous. Sequences were obtained from peripheral blood. The receptor was isolated from a man between 50 and 59 years old with acute or convalescent COVID-19. CDR3 in DNA: TGTGCCAGCAGCGTAGGGGCAGGGAACACCGGGGAGCTGTTTTTT. Protein: CASSVGAGNTGELFF. Full variable domain (missing parts from reference TRBV9 and TRBJ2-2): DSGVTQTPKHLITATGQRVTLRCSPRSGDLSVYWYQQSLDQGLQFLIQYYNGEERAKGNILERFSAQQFPDLHSELNLSSLELGDSALYFCASSVGAGNTGELFFGEGSRLTVL.